These 4 T cell receptor beta chains were sequenced from one sample in a study of T cells after yellow fever vaccination. TCRdb independently ran MiXCR on the 5' RACE reads; one entry per CDR3 protein. Of fewer than 450,000 distinct CDR3 sequences in the sample, approximately 4% were seen once. The sequencing here drew on PBMCs, taken 5 days after the yellow fever booster vaccination. Receptors were obtained from a man between 18 and 29 years old who received the YFV17D yellow fever vaccine.

This chain links TRBV5-1 with TRBJ2-5, with 11 bases matching TRBD2. V was pared by 0 bases and J by 4 bases, with 2 bases of the junction left unmatched. In germline, CDR1 is SGHRS, CDR2 YFSETQ. The CDR3 sequence is 15 residues long. For the CDR3, the DNA is TGCGCCAGCAGCTTGGCCGGGACTAGCGGAGAGACCCAGTACTTC. Protein sequence: CASSLAGTSGETQYF.

This clonotype was detected a few times. The V and J genes are TRBV4-1 and TRBJ2-5, with D possibly TRBD1 on 5 matching bases. The germline V and J ends were trimmed by 2 bases and 5 bases, with 12 bases remaining between them. The CDR3 has 14 amino acids. The germline gives CDR1 MGHRA, CDR2 YSYEKL. The CDR3 region is CASSQFQGAETQYF. CDR3 nucleotide sequence: TGCGCCAGCAGCCAATTCCAGGGCGCCGAGACCCAGTACTTC.

This clonotype was counted between two and nine times. CDR3 loop: CASSSRDTLAYEQYV. CDR3 bases: TGTGCCAGCAGTTCCCGGGACACCTTAGCCTACGAGCAGTACGTC. The chain recombines TRBV6-2 or TRBV6-3 with TRBJ2-7, with D maybe TRBD1 (6 bases). The CDR3 contains 15 residues. Germline V gives CDR1 MNHEY, CDR2 SVGEGT. Trimming removed 4 bases at V and 2 bases at J, with 15 bases between.

This clonotype appeared a few times. V usage is TRBV27 and J usage is TRBJ2-5; a weak D match, TRBD1 (6 bases). Trimming stripped 7 bases from V and 3 bases from J, with 12 bases between. The CDR3 consists of 13 residues. CDR1 is MNHEY and CDR2 is SMNVEV in the germline V gene (reference sequence). CDR3 DNA sequence: TGTGCCAGCAAAGAGACAGGCGAAGAGACCCAGTACTTC. Residues: CASKETGEETQYF.